This T cell receptor (beta chain) appears in the sequencing data of a study of blood T cells in healthy people across ages. General study results and limits: Older age went with lower TCR beta diversity per million T cells, in a roughly linear way.

CDR1 and CDR2 (germline): DFQATT, SNEGSKA (reference sequence). The V end lost 3 bases, the J end lost 2 bases, and 11 bases lay between the germline ends. This CDR3 is 14 amino acids long. Each donor was a healthy Caucasian individual from Russia, aged roughly 6 to 95. This clonotype occurred once. The antigen is not known. Alongside a J-beta primer mix, a sample-barcoded 5' primer served in a second PCR lasting about 6 to 12 cycles. One entry per CDR3 protein results from TCRdb running MiXCR on the 5' RACE reads. The sample gives 800,000 to 950,000 distinct CDR3 sequences, 29% of which show up once; approximately 10% is in the top ten. This sample was shared with a second study, whose subject was T cells of mothers and their children. That paper adds: Samples were obtained from a few healthy Caucasian mothers and their six children. For each mother, over 9.5 million TCR beta CDR3 reads were obtained, and for each child, a few million.

The specimen sequenced was blood. The rearrangement uses TRBV20-1 and TRBJ1-5; no clear D. The clonotype comes from a woman aged 40-49 years in good health. The CDR3 is CSARPGLGNQPQHF. The DNA of the CDR3 is TGCAGTGCTAGGCCGGGATTGGGCAATCAGCCCCAGCATTTT.